The 11 T cell receptor beta chains below were found in one sample sequenced in a study of blood T cell repertoires in COVID-19 (TCRdb year 2020). The library was made by the immunoSEQ multiplex PCR assay. TCRdb's version of the immuneACCESS table is confined to in-frame rearrangements and falls short of the full clone set. An unresolved V gene accounts for under half of the shortfall where checked; the remainder is of unknown origin. A total of a few hundred thousand clones appear in this sample, over 75% of them only once. The top ten clones comprise 2.5% to 3% of the sample. The material sequenced was PBMCs or T cells enriched from blood (not recorded which). Every receptor here comes from a woman aged 25 to 45 who had recovered from COVID-19.

The V gene is TRBV7-8, the J gene TRBJ2-3; the match to TRBD2 covers 12 bases. Trimming removed 2 bases from V and 5 bases from J; junction bases left unmatched: 11. This CDR3 has 18 residues. The germline CDR1 and CDR2 sequences are SGHVS and FQNEAQ. CDR3 coding DNA: TGTGCCAGCAGCTTAATCTCGGGACTAGCGGGTGTGGGAGATACGCAGTATTTT. Translation: CASSLISGLAGVGDTQYF.

The chain is built from TRBV6-5 and TRBJ2-7, with D maybe TRBD2 (6 bases). Germline V CDR1 and CDR2: MNHEY, SVGAGI. This CDR3 is built from 12 residues. Trimming stripped 7 bases from V and 6 bases from J, with 13 bases between. The CDR3 nucleotides are TGTGCCAGCACCACAACCGGGGGCGAGCAGTACTTC. Amino acids: CASTTTGGEQYF.

This clone was found once. V and J are TRBV7-2 and TRBJ2-1, with 10 bases identical to TRBD2. J was trimmed by 7 bases and V by 1 base; bases with no gene match: 4. Germline values: CDR1 SGHTA, CDR2 FQGNSA. The CDR3 is made up of 15 amino acids. The CDR3 region has the DNA TGTGCCAGCAGCTTAGAAGCGGGGGGGCGGAATGAGCAGTTCTTC. This translates into CASSLEAGGRNEQFF.

The chain links TRBV4-2 to TRBJ2-2; 14 nucleotides line up with TRBD2. With V trimmed by 4 bases and J by 8 bases, 6 bases remained unmatched. This CDR3 has 16 amino acids. Germline V lookup: CDR1 LGHNA, CDR2 YNFKEQ. The chain's CDR3 is CASSPAGLAGAGELFF. The CDR3 region has the DNA TGTGCCAGCAGCCCTGCGGGACTAGCGGGAGCAGGGGAGCTGTTTTTT.

The V gene is TRBV2, the J gene TRBJ2-2; TRBD1 agrees at 10 bases. The V segment lost 5 bases and the J segment 4 bases; nucleotides outside the gene matches: 10. The CDR3 spans 17 residues. The germline CDR1 and CDR2 sequences are SNHLY and FYNNEI. The CDR3 bases are TGTGCCAGCAGTACCACAAGGCGGACAGGGGGCACCGGGGAGCTGTTTTTT. This translates into CASSTTRRTGGTGELFF.

The chain links TRBV7-2 to TRBJ1-1, with unresolved D. The V gene's germline CDR1 is SGHTA and CDR2 FQGNSA. V was cut by 3 bases and J by 4 bases, with 12 bases left in between. The CDR3 runs to 14 residues. CDR3 bases: TGTGCCAGCAGCTTCCGGGATTTCAGCACTGAAGCTTTCTTT. Protein: CASSFRDFSTEAFF. Using reference TRBV7-2 and TRBJ1-1 for the parts outside the CDR3, the full variable domain is GAGVSQSPSNKVTEKGKDVELRCDPISGHTALYWYRQSLGQGLEFLIYFQGNSAPDKSGLPSDRFSAERTGGSVSTLTIQRTQQEDSAVYLCASSFRDFSTEAFFGQGTRLTVV.

The genes are TRBV5-1 and TRBJ1-2; no clear D gene. Germline V gene lookup returns CDR1 SGHRS and CDR2 YFSETQ. Trimming removed 4 bases from V and 5 bases from J, with 12 bases in between. The CDR3 consists of 13 residues. The DNA for the CDR3 is TGCGCCAGCAGCCTAGGCCGTGCTTATGGCTACACCTTC. As protein: CASSLGRAYGYTF.

This chain connects TRBV27 to TRBJ1-6, with D perhaps matching TRBD1 (5 bases). Germline V CDR1 and CDR2: MNHEY, SMNVEV (reference sequence). V gave up 6 bases and J gave up 3 bases, with 18 bases separating them. The CDR3 runs to 17 residues. The DNA of the CDR3 is TGTGCCAGCAGCCTAGTCCCGGACATTATCTATAATTCACCCCTCCACTTT. Translating it yields CASSLVPDIIYNSPLHF.

This clone was recorded only once. The V gene is TRBV18, the J gene TRBJ2-1; TRBD1 matches at 8 bases. Trimming cost V 5 bases and J 8 bases; bases outside gene matches: 5. The CDR3 is 13 residues long. CDR1 and CDR2 from the germline V gene are KGHSH and LQKENI. The chain's CDR3 is CASSIPGGDEQFF. In DNA form, the CDR3 reads TGTGCCAGCTCAATTCCAGGGGGCGATGAGCAGTTCTTC.

CDR3 sequence reads: CASSTTSGASDTQYF. The CDR3 DNA sequence: TGTGCCAGCTCAACGACTAGCGGGGCCTCAGATACGCAGTATTTT. The genes are TRBV18 and TRBJ2-3; 11 bases line up with TRBD2. This CDR3 spans 15 amino acids. Germline CDR1 and CDR2: KGHSH and LQKENI. V shed 5 bases, J shed 4 bases, and the junction held 5 bases outside the gene matches.

The V call is TRBV3-1 (or the pseudogene TRBV3-2), the J call TRBJ1-1; D is unclear. The CDR3 covers 15 residues. V lost 4 bases and J lost 8, with 20 bases in between. Germline values: CDR1 LGHDT, CDR2 YNNKEL (reference sequence). The CDR3 nucleotides read TGTGCCAGCAGCCCGAGGGAGGACCGGTTCGGGGAAGCTTTCTTT. Translation gives CASSPREDRFGEAFF.